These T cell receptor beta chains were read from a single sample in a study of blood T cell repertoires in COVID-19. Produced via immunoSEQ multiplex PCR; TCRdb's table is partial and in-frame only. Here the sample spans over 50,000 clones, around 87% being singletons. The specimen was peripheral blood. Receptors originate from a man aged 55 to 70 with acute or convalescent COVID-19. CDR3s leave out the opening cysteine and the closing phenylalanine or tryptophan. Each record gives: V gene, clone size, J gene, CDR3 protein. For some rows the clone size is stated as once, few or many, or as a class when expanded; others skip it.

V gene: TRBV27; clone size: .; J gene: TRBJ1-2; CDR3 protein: ASSLQGRYGYT
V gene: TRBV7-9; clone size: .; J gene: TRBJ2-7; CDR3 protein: ASSLSGYEQY
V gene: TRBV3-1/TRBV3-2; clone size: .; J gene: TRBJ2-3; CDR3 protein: ASSQERAASGGRDTQY
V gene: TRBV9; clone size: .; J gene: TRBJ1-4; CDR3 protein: ASSARGGENEKLF
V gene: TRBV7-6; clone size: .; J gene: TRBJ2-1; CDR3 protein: ASRRTGDNEQF
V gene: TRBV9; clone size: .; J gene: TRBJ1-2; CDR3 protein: ASSVAPDPGQSYGYT
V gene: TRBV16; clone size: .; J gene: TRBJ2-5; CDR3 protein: ASSQSPRQETQY
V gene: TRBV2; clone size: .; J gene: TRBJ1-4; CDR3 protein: ASSDSTPNEKLF
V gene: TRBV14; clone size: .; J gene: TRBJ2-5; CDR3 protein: ASNFGGGTQY
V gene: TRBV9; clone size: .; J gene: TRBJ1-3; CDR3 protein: ASSRDRVNTIY
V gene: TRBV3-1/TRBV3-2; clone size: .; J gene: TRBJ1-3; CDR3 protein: ASSQAVLSGNTIY
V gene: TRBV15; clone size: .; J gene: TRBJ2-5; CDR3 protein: ATRTQGSQETQY
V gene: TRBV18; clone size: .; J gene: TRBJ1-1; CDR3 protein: ASSPPTGMNTEAF
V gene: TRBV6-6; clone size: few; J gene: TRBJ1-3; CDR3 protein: ASKTGDGGNTIY
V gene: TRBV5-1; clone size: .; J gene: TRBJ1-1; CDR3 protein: ASSLDGSGDTEAF
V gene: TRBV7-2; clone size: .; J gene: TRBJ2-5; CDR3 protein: ASSSLIQETQY
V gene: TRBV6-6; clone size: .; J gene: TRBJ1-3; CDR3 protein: ASSEPGGSGNTIY
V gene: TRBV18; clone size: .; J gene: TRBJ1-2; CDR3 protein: ASSPQGAAKGYT
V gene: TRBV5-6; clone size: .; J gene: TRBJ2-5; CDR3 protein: ASSSYDRPPETQY
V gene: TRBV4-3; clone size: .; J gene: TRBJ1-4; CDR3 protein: ASSQAQGAIEKLF
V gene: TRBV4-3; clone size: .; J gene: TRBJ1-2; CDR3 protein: ASSQDSSFYGYT
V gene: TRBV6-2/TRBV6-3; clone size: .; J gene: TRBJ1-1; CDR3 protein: ASSLGGVNTEAF
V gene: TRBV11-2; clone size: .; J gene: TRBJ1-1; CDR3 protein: ASSWKSGGGTEAF
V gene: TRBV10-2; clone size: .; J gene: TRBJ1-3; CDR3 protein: ASSFGTGTGNTIY
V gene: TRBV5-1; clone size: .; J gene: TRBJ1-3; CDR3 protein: ASSLTGVAGNTIY
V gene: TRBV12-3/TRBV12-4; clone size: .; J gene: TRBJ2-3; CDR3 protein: ASSLTDTQY
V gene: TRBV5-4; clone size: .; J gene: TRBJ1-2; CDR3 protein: ASSKGTGELGYT
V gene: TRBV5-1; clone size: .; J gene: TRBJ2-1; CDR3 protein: ASSSSGQGSNEQF
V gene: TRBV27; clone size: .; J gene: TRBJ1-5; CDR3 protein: ASSLMGSNQPQH
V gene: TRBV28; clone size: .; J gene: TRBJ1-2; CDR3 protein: ASAGDSDYGYT
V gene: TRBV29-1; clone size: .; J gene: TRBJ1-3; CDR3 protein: SVGTDGNTIY
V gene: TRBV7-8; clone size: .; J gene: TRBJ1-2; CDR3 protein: ASSQGTGLGGYT
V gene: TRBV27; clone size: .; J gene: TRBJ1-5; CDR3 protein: ASSNRALGNQPQH
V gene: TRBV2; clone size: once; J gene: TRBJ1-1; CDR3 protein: ASSEVQGYTEAF
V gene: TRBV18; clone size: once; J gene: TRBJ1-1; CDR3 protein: ASSPSSEREAF
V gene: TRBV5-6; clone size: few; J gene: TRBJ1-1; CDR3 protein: ASSPRQYLNTEAF
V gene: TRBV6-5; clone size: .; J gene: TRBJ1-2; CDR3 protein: ASSSTRTGNYGYT
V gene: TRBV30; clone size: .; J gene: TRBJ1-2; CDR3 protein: AWSVGGAGGYT
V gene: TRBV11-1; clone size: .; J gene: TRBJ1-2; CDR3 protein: ASSQGRDGYT
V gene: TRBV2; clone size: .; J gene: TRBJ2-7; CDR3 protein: ASSSGGAYEQY
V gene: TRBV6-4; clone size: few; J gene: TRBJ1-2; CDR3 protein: ASSIGGGAFGYT
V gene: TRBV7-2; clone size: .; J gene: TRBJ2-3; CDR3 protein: ASSLLGSSTDTQY
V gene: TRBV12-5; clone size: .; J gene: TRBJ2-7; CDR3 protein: ASGADRGFYEQY
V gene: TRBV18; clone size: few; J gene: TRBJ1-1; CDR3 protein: ASRQISNTEAF
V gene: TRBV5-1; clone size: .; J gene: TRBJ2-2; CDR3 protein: ASRTSGDTGELF
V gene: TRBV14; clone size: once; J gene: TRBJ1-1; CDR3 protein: ASSQADTEAF
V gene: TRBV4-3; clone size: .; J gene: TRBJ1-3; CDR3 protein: ASSLGVAPGNTIY
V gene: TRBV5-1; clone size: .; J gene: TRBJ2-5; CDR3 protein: ASSLEGQEETQY
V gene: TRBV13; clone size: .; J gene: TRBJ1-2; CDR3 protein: ASSRNRDRGPSYGYT
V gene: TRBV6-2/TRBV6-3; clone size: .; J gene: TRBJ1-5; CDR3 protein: ASSYNRKGNQPQH
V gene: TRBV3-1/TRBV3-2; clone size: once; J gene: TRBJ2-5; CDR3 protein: ASSQRTSGVETQY
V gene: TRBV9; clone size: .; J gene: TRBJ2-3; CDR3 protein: ASSVAGGRDTQY
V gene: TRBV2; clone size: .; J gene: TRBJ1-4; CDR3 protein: ASSEAGTGATTNEKLF
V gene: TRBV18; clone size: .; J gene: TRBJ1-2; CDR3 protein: ASSPGDGGNYGYT